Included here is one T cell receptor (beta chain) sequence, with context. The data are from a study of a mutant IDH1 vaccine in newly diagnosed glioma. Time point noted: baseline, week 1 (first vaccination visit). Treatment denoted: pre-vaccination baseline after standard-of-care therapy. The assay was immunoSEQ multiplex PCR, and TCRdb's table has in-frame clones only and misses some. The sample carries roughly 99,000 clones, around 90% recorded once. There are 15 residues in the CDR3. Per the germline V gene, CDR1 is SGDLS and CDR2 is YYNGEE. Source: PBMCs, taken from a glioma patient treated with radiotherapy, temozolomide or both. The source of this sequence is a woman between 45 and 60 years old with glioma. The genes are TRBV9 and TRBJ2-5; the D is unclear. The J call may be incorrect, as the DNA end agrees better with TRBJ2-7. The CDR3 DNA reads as TGTGCCAGCAGCGTAGGGGCCAGCGAAAGTTACGAGCAGTACTTC. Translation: CASSVGASESYEQYF.